These T cell receptor beta chains were read from a single sample in a study of T-cell memory formation after mild COVID-19. Using its own MiXCR run on the 5' RACE reads, TCRdb lists one record per CDR3 protein. Among 400,000 or so distinct CDR3 sequences listed, over 20% were seen once. Source material: PBMCs or a T cell subset sorted from them (not recorded which). Receptors originate from an adult woman who had mild COVID-19 (a few samples of this study predate the infection). Cell type and time point are not known. The CDR3 runs from the conserved cysteine through the conserved F or W. A D gene is named only where the DNA matches it firmly. Clone size is not always given. Where it is, it says once, few, many or a class for expanded clones.

v_call	clone_size	d_call	j_call	cdr3_nt	cdr3_aa
TRBV2	-	-	TRBJ1-2	TGTGCCAGCATTTCCCCTGGTAACCTTTATGGCTACACCTTC	CASISPGNLYGYTF
TRBV5-6	few	-	TRBJ2-1	TGTGCCAGCAGCCCGAGTGGGGTTAGGGGCCACAATGAGCAGTTCTTC	CASSPSGVRGHNEQFF
TRBV20-1	-	-	TRBJ2-7	TGCAGTGCCGCCCTGGGAGAAGGCTCCTACGAGCAGTACTTC	CSAALGEGSYEQYF
TRBV10-3	-	-	TRBJ1-3	TGTGCCATCAGTGATTTGGGAACGGCGGATTTT	CAISDLGTADF
TRBV3-1	once	-	TRBJ1-1	TGTGCCAGCAGCCAAGAGTCAGAGGGACTGAGCACTGAAGCTTTCTTT	CASSQESEGLSTEAFF
TRBV24-1	-	TRBD1	TRBJ2-1	TGTGCCACCAGTGATCCAGACAGGGTTCGCAATGAGCAGTTCTTC	CATSDPDRVRNEQFF
TRBV12-3/TRBV12-4	-	-	TRBJ2-7	TGTGCCAGCAGTTTATCCGATCGATACGAGCAGTACTTC	CASSLSDRYEQYF
TRBV27	-	-	TRBJ1-2	TGTGCCAGCACTCCCCACGGAGTACGGGGGGCGCGGGACTATGGCTACACCTTC	CASTPHGVRGARDYGYTF
TRBV4-2	-	TRBD2	TRBJ2-1	TGTGCCAGCTTGAGCGGGGGGGCGTCCTACAATGAGCAGTTCTTC	CASLSGGASYNEQFF
TRBV20-1	few	-	TRBJ1-4	TGCAGTGCTAGAGATCGTCAAGCGGTTCAGGAAGGGGAAAAACTGTTTTTT	CSARDRQAVQEGEKLFF
TRBV4-3	-	-	TRBJ2-7	TGCGCCAGCAGCCAAGTGGCAGGCCATTTGGTCATCGGCGAGCAGTACTTC	CASSQVAGHLVIGEQYF
TRBV5-1	many	-	TRBJ2-7	TGTGCCAGCAGTCTGGATACCTACGAGCAGTACTTC	CASSLDTYEQYF
TRBV30	-	-	TRBJ1-5	TGTGCCTGGAGGGCGGACAGCAATCAGCCCCAGCATTTT	CAWRADSNQPQHF
TRBV21-1	-	-	TRBJ1-1	TGTGCCAGCAGCAACGAACAGGTGACGCTCCGGAACACTGAAGCTTTCTTT	CASSNEQVTLRNTEAFF